This T cell receptor beta chain is from a study of T cell repertoires in cytomegalovirus infection. Study summary: In public TCR beta signatures, there were indications of both CMV infection and matching HLA type. Study-wide findings and caveats: Clonotype analysis showed dominance of the ex vivo response by HLA-C-restricted CMV-specific TCR beta clonotypes. Using cumulative public TCR beta family frequency, the authors identified those who carried CMV together with the relevant HLA.

Using its own MiXCR run on the reads, TCRdb lists one record per CDR3 protein. Altogether about 360,000 distinct CDR3 sequences are present, 18% being singletons, with the ten largest covering approximately 10%. As regards this clonotype: Antigen specificity is unknown.

This clonotype was sampled from a human donor in good health (CMV status not recorded). Some clones in this sample may be carry-over from other donors' samples. Sequencing was done on a sample of PBMCs.

CDR3 amino acids: CASSIIPSEQFF. The CDR3 bases are TGTGCCAGTAGTATAATCCCCAGTGAGCAGTTCTTC. The V gene is TRBV19, the J gene TRBJ2-1; D is ambiguous. The CDR3 loop spans 12 amino acids. The V gene's germline CDR1 is LNHDA and CDR2 SQIVND (reference sequence). V lost 2 bases and J lost 9, with 8 bases in between.